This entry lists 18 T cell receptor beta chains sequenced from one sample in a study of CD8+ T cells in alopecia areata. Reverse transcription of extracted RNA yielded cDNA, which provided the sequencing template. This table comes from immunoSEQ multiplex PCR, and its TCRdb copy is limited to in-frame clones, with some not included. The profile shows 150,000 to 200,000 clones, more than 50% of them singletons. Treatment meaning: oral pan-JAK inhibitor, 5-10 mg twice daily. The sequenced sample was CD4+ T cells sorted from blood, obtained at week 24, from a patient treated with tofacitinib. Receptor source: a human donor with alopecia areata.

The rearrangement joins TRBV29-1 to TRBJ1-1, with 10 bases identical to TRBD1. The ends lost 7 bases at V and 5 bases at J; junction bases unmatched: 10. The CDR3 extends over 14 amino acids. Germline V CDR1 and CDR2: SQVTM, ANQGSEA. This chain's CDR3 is CSAQGQGPRTEAFF. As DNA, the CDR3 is TGCAGCGCCCAGGGACAGGGGCCTAGGACTGAAGCTTTCTTT.

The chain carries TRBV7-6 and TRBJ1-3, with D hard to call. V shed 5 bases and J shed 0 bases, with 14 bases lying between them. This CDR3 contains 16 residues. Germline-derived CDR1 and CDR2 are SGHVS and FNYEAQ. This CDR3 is CASSLLSFGSGNTIYF. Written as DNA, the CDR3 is TGTGCCAGCAGCCTATTATCATTTGGCTCTGGAAACACCATATATTTT. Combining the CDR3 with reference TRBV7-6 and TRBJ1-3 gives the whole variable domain GAGVSQSPRYKVTKRGQDVALRCDPISGHVSLYWYRQALGQGPEFLTYFNYEAQQDKSGLPNDRFSAERPEGSISTLTIQRTEQRDSAMYRCASSLLSFGSGNTIYFGEGSWLTVV.

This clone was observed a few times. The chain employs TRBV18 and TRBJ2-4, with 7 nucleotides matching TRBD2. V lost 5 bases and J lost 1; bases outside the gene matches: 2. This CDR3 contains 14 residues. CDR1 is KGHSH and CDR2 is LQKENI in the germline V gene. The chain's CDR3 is CASSNGRAKNIQYF. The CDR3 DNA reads TGTGCCAGCTCAAACGGGAGGGCCAAAAACATTCAGTACTTC.

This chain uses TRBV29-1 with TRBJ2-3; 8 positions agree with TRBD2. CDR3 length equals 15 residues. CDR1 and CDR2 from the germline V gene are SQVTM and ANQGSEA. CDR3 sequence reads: CGMRTSSSYTDTQYF. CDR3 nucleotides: TGCGGCATGCGGACTAGCTCGTCTTACACAGATACGCAGTATTTT.

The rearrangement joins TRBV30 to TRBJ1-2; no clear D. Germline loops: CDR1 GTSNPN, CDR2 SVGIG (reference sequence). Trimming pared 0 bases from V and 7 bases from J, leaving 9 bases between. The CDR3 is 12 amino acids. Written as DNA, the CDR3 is TGTGCCTGGAGTGTACTTGACGGTGGCTACACCTTC. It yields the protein CAWSVLDGGYTF.

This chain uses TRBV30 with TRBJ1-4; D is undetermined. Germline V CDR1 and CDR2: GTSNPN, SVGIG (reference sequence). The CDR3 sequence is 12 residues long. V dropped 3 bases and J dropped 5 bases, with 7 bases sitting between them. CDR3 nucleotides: TGTGCCTGGAGACAAGGCAATGAAAAACTGTTTTTT. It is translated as CAWRQGNEKLFF.

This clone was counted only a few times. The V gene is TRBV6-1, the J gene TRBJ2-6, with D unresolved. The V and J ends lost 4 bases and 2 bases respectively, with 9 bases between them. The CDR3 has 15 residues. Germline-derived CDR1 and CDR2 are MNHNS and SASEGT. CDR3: CASSVLGAGANVLTF. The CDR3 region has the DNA TGTGCCAGCAGTGTTTTGGGTGCTGGGGCCAACGTCCTGACTTTC.

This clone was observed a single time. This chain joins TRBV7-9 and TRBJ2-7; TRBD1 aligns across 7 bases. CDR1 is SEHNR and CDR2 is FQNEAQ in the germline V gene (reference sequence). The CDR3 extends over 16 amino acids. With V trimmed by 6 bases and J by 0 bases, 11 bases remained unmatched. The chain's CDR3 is CASRRQGTQSSYEQYF. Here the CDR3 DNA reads TGTGCCAGCAGGCGACAGGGAACCCAGAGCTCCTACGAGCAGTACTTC. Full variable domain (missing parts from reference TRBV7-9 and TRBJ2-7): DTGVSQNPRHKITKRGQNVTFRCDPISEHNRLYWYRQTLGQGPEFLTYFQNEAQLEKSRLLSDRFSAERPKGSFSTLEIQRTEQGDSAMYLCASRRQGTQSSYEQYFGPGTRLTVT.

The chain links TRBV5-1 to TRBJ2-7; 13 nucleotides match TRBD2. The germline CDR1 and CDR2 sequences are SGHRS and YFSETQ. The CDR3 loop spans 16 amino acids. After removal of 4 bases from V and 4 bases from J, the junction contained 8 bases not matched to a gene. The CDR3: CASSPGTSGTPYEQYF. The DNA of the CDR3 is TGCGCCAGCAGCCCGGGGACTAGCGGGACTCCATACGAGCAGTACTTC.

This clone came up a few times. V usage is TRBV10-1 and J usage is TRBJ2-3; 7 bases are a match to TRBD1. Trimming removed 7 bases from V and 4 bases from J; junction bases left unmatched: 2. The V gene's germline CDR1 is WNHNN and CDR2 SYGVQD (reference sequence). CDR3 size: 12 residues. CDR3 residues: CASKRGPDTQYF. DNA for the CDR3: TGCGCCAGCAAGAGGGGGCCAGATACGCAGTATTTT.

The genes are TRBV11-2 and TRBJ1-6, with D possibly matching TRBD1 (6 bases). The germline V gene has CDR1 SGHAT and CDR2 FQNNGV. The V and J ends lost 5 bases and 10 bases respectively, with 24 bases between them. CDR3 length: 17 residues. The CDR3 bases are TGTGCCAGCAGCCCAGGCCGGGGGGGCGGTTCGAACTCACCCCTCCACTTT. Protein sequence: CASSPGRGGGSNSPLHF.

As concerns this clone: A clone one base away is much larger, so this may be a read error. CDR3: CAISEGDNYGYTF. CDR3 DNA sequence: TGTGCCATCAGTGAAGGAGATAACTATGGCTACACCTTC. V is TRBV10-3 and J is TRBJ1-2; D is undetermined. CDR1 is ENHRY, CDR2 SYGVKD, per germline. With 3 bases removed from V and 1 base from J, the gap between germline ends came to 6 bases. The CDR3 extends over 13 amino acids.

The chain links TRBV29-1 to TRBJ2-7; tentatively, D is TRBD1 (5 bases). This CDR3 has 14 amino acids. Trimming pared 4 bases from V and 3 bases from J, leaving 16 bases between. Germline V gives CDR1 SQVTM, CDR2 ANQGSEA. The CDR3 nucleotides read TGCAGCGTTGTTCTTCTTGGACACCTCTACGAGCAGTACTTC. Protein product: CSVVLLGHLYEQYF.

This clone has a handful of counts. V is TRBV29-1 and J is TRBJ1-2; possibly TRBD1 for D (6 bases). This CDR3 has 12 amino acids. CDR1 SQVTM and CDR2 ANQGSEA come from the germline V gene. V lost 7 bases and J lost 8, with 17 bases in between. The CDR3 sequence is CSGQTGRGGYTF. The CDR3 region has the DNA TGCAGCGGACAAACAGGGCGGGGAGGCTACACCTTC.

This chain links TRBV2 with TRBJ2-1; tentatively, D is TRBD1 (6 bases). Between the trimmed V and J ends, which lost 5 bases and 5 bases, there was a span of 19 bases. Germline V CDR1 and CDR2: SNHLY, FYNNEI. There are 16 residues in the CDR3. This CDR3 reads CASSHRVTPFDNEQFF. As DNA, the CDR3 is TGTGCCAGCAGTCACAGGGTTACTCCGTTCGACAATGAGCAGTTCTTC.

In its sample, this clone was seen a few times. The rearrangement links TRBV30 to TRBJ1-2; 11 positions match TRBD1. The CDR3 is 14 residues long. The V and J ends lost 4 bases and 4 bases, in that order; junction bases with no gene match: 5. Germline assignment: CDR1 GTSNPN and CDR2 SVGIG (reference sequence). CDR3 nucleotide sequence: TGTGCCTGGATCCGGACAGGGGGCATCTATGGCTACACCTTC. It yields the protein CAWIRTGGIYGYTF.

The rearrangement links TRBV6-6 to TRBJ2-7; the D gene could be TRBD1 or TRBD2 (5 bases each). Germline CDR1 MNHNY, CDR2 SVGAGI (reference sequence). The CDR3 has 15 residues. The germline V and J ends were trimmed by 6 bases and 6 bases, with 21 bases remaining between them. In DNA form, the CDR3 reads TGTGCCAGCAGCAGTCCCGGGGCGAACCCCGGCGAGCAGTACTTC. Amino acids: CASSSPGANPGEQYF.

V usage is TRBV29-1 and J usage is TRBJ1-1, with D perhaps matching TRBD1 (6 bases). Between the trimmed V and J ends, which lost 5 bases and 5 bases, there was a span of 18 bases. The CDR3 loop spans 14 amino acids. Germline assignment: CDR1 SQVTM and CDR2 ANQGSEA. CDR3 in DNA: TGCAGCGTTCTTCCCGGGGGCGCGGGGACTGAAGCTTTCTTT. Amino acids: CSVLPGGAGTEAFF.